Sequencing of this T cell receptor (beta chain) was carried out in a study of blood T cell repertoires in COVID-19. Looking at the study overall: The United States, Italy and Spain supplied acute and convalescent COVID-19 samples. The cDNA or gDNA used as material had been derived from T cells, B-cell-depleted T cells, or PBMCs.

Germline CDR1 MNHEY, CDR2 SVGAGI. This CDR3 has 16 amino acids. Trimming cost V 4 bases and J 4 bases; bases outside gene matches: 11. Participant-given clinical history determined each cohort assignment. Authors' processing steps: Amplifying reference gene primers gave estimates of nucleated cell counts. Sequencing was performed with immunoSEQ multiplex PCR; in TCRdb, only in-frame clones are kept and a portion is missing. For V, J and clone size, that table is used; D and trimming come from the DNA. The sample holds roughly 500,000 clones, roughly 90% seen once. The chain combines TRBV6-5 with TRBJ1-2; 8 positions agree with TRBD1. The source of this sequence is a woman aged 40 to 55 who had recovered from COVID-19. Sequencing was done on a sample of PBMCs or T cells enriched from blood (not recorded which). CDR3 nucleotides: TGTGCCAGCAGTTTCAGGGGGCGGGCTCCTCTCTATGGCTACACCTTC. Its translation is CASSFRGRAPLYGYTF.